The T cell receptor (beta chain) under discussion was sequenced for a study of Ad26.COV2.S vaccination and SARS-CoV-2 variants. General study results and limits: People who got the vaccine had more spike-specific TCR breadth than people who got placebo. The breadth of spike-specific CD8+ and CD4+ T cell responses after vaccination was reportedly substantial.

Trimming removed 0 bases from V and 4 bases from J, with 16 bases in between. Germline loops: CDR1 SGHRS, CDR2 YFSETQ. The CDR3 totals 16 residues. Clones were sequenced by immunoSEQ multiplex PCR, and TCRdb holds only the in-frame ones, with some missing. Of approximately 400,000 clones in the sample, about 92% were seen once. On this clone: No antigen is known for it.

The sequence derives from a human donor who had recovered from COVID-19. The chain links TRBV5-1 to TRBJ1-2; D gene ambiguous. Sequences were derived from peripheral blood, sampled after recovery from COVID-19. This CDR3 is CASSLEFALTAYGYTF. CDR3 DNA: TGCGCCAGCAGCTTGGAATTCGCCCTAACAGCCTATGGCTACACCTTC.